This T cell receptor beta chain was sequenced in a study of cytomegalovirus exposure and HLA in healthy donors. Background on the study: Tens of millions of unique TCRs from HLA-typed donors were held in an early release of data. General study results and limits: Roughly uniform sequencing depth across donors was assumed, possibly incorrectly. Within an earlier analysis, most TCR beta V segments proved productive either about 87% or about 30% of the time.

There are 16 residues in the CDR3. The germline V gene has CDR1 SGHDT and CDR2 YYEEEE. Deletions cut 2 bases from V and 4 bases from J, with 18 bases between. 60 Vbeta and 13 Jbeta primers were used in PCR. Using immunoSEQ multiplex PCR, the repertoire was profiled, and TCRdb retains in-frame clones only, with some absent. The sample holds approximately 100,000 clones, over 65% seen once. About this clone itself: The antigen is undetermined.

The sample taken for sequencing was PBMCs. The sequence came from a female donor in good health and CMV-seronegative. The chain couples TRBV5-6 to TRBJ2-5, with D possibly matching TRBD1 (6 bases). The CDR3 sequence: CASSLSNRDPRETQYF. The CDR3 coding sequence is TGTGCCAGCAGCTTATCAAACAGGGACCCCCGAGAGACCCAGTACTTC.